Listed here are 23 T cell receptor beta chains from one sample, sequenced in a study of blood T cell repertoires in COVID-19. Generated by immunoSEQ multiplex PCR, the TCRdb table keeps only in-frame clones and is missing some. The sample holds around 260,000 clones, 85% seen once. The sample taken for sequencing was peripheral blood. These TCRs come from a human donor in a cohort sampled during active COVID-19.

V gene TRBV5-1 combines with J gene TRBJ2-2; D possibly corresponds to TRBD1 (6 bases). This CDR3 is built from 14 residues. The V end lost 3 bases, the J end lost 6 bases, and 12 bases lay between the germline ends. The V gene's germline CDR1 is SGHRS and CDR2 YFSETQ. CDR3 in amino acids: CASSSGQRAGELFF. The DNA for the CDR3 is TGCGCCAGCAGCTCGGGACAAAGGGCCGGGGAGCTGTTTTTT. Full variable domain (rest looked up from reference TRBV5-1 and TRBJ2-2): KAGVTQTPRYLIKTRGQQVTLSCSPISGHRSVSWYQQTPGQGLQFLFEYFSETQRNKGNFPGRFSGRQFSNSRSEMNVSTLELGDSALYLCASSSGQRAGELFFGEGSRLTVL.

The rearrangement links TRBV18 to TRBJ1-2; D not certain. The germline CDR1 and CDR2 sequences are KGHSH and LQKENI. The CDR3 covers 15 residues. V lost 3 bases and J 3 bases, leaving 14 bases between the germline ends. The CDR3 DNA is TGTGCCAGCTCACCCCTTGAGCCGTTTGACTATGGCTACACCTTC. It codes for CASSPLEPFDYGYTF.

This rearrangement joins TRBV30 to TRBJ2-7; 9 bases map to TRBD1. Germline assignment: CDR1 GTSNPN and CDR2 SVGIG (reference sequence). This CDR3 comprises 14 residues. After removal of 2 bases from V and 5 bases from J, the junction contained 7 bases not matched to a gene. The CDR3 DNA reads TGTGCCTGGAGTCCTGGGACAGGGAGGGACGAGCAGTACTTC. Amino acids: CAWSPGTGRDEQYF.

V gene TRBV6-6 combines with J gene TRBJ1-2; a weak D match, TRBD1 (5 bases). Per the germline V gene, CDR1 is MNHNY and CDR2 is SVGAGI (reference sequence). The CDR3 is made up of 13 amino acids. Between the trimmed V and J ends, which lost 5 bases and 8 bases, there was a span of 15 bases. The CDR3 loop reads CASSSDRHGGYTF. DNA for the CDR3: TGTGCCAGCAGTAGCGACAGACATGGAGGCTACACCTTC.

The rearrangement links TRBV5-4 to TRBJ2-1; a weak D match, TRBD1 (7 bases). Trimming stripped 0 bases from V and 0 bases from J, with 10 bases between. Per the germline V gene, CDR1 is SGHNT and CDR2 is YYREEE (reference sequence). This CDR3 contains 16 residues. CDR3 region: CASSLAGDSSYNEQFF. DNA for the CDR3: TGTGCCAGCAGCTTGGCGGGGGACAGCTCCTACAATGAGCAGTTCTTC.

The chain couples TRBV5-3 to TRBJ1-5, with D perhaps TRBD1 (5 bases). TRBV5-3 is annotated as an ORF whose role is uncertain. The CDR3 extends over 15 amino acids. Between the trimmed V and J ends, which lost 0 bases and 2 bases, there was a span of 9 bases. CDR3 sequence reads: CARSLAGGCNQPQHF. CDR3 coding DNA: TGTGCCAGAAGCTTGGCGGGGGGTTGCAATCAGCCCCAGCATTTT.

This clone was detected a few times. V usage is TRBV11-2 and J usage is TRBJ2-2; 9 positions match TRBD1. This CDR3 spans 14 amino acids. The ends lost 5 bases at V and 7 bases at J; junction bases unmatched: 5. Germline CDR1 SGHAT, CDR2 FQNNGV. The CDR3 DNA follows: TGTGCCAGCAGCAACAGGGGGCTCGGCGGGGAGCTGTTTTTT. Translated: CASSNRGLGGELFF.

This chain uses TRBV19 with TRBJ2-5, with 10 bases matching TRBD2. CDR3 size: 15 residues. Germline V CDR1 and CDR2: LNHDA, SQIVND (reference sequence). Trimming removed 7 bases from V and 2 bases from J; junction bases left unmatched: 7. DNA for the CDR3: TGTGCCAGTACTAGGACTAGCGGAGCACAAGAGACCCAGTACTTC. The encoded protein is CASTRTSGAQETQYF.

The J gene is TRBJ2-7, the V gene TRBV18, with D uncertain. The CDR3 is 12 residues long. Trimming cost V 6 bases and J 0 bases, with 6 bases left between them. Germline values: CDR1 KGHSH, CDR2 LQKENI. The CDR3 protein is CASSSNSYEQYF. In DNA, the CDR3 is TGTGCCAGCTCTTCCAACTCCTACGAGCAGTACTTC.

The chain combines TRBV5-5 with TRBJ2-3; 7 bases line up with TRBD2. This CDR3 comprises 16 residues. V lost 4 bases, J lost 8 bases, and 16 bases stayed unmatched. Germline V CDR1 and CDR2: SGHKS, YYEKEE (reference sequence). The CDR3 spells CASSASGGRSLGTQYF. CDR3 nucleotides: TGTGCCAGCAGCGCCTCTGGCGGGAGATCACTCGGTACGCAGTATTTT.

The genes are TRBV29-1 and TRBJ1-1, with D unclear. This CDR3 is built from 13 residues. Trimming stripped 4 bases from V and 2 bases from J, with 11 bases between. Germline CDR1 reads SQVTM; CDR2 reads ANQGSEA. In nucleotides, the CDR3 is TGCAGCGTTGTATTGGGAGGAAACACTGAAGCTTTCTTT. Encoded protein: CSVVLGGNTEAFF.

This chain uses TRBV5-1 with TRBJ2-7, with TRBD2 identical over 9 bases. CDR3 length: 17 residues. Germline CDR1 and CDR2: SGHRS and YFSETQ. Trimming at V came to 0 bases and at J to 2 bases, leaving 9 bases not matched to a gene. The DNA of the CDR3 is TGCGCCAGCAGCTTGGTGACTAGCGGATTATCGCCCTACGAGCAGTACTTC. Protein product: CASSLVTSGLSPYEQYF.

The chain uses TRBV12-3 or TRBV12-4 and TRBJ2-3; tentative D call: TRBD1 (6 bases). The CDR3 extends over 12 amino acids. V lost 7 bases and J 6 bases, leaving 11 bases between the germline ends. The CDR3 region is CASKGVGDTQYF. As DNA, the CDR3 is TGTGCCAGCAAGGGGGTAGGGGATACGCAGTATTTT.

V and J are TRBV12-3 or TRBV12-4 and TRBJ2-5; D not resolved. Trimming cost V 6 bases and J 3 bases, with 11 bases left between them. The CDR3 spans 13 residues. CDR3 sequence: CASSDDWEETQYF. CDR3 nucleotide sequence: TGTGCCAGCAGCGATGACTGGGAAGAGACCCAGTACTTC.

CDR3 bases: TGTGCCAGCAGTGAAAGGGCCCCAGGGACAGTTAACACCGGGGAGCTGTTTTTT. Its protein is CASSERAPGTVNTGELFF. The chain uses TRBV25-1 and TRBJ2-2; 7 bases are shared with TRBD1. J gave up 2 bases and V 2 bases, and 11 bases lay outside the gene matches. Germline CDR1 reads MGHDK; CDR2 reads SYGVNS. This CDR3 contains 18 residues.

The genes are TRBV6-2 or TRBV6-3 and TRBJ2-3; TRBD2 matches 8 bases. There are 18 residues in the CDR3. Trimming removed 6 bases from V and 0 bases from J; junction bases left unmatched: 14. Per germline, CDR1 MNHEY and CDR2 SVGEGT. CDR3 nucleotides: TGTGCCAGCAGCTCCGGTATAGCGGGATATACAAGCACAGATACGCAGTATTTT. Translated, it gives CASSSGIAGYTSTDTQYF.

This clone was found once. CDR3 protein: CASRTGEFNQPQHF. For the CDR3, the DNA is TGTGCCAGCAGGACAGGTGAATTCAATCAGCCCCAGCATTTT. The J gene is TRBJ1-5, the V gene TRBV6-6; weak D call: TRBD1 (6 bases). CDR3 length: 14 residues. V was cut by 6 bases and J by 3 bases, with 12 bases left in between. Germline V gene sequence: CDR1 MNHNY, CDR2 SVGAGI (reference sequence).

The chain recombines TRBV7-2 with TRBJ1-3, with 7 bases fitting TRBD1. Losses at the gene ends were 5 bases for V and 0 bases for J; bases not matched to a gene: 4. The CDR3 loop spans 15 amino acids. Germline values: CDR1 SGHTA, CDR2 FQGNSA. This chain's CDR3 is CASSQDRRSGNTIYF. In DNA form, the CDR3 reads TGTGCCAGCAGCCAGGACAGGCGCTCTGGAAACACCATATATTTT.

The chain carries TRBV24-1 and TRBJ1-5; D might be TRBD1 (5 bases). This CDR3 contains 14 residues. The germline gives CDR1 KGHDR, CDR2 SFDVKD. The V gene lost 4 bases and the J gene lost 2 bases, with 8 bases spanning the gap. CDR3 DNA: TGTGCCACCAGTGAGGCGGGGGGCAATCAGCCCCAGCATTTT. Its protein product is CATSEAGGNQPQHF.

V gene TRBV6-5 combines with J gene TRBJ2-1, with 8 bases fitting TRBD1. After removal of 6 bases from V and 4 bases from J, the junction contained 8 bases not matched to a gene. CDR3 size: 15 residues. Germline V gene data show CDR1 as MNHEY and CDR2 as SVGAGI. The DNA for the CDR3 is TGTGCCAGCAGCCAAACCGGGACAGGATACAATGAGCAGTTCTTC. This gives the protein CASSQTGTGYNEQFF.

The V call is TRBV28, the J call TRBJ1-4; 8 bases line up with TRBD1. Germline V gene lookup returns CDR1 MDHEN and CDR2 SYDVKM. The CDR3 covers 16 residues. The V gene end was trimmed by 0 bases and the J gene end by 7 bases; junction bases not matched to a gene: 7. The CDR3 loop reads CASSLWNQGAGEKLFF. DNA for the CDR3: TGTGCCAGCAGTTTATGGAACCAGGGGGCGGGTGAAAAACTGTTTTTT.

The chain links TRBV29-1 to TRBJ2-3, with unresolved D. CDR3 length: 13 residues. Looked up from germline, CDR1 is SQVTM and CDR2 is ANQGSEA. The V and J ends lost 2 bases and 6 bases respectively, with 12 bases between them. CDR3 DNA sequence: TGCAGCGTTGAACGGGTCGTCGAGGATACGCAGTATTTT. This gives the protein CSVERVVEDTQYF.

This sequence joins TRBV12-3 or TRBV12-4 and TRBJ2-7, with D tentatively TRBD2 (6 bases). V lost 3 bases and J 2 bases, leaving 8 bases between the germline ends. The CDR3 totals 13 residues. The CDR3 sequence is CASSFGGAYEQYF. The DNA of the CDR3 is TGTGCCAGCAGTTTTGGAGGGGCCTACGAGCAGTACTTC.